This T cell receptor beta chain emerged from a study of cytomegalovirus exposure and HLA in healthy donors (dated by TCRdb to 2017 to 2019). For context, the study as a whole: According to a later analysis, the approximately 130 validation repertoires were produced on the same platform as the 680 or so repertoires of the first cohort. The study was designed to test whether signatures of past pathogen exposure could be identified by cataloging public T cell receptors. Along with the roughly 610-subject first cohort, a separate validation cohort of over a hundred different subjects was used. To predict cytomegalovirus infection status, the study combined high-throughput TCR immunosequencing, statistical association of individual TCRs with disease status, and machine learning. What the authors observed across the whole study: The classifier was reported to diagnose cytomegalovirus status with high specificity and sensitivity in both the original and validation cohorts. A total of 150 to 200 TCR beta chains were listed by the study as associated with cytomegalovirus. In vitro tests confirmed that a few of the cytomegalovirus-associated TCR beta chains recognize cytomegalovirus antigens. Across donors, most TCR sequences were observed very rarely, whereas some public TCRs were present in many individuals. The validation cohort had no HLA typing available for a later analysis, so co-occurrence within that cohort was assessed over all 130 or so repertoires. Of the cluster scores, about 94% were above 0 in a later analysis, which found that TCRs clustered in the first cohort also tended to co-occur in the 110 or so validation repertoires. It was suggested by the authors that the approach could potentially be generalized to other disease states and immunological phenotypes.

Library preparation employed the immunoSEQ multiplex PCR assay. The published analysis was carried out like this. To diagnose cytomegalovirus status from the catalog of TCR beta chain sequences, a statistical classification framework was built. Entries here come from immuneACCESS through TCRdb and include only in-frame sequences with V and J called. Some clones fail to appear in such tables; in the studies checked, an unresolved V gene covers under half of the shortfall, and the cause of the remainder is unknown. Clone size and the V and J calls come from that table; the DNA yielded D and trimming. The sample includes some 54,000 clones, with approximately 92% observed a single time. The top ten clones comprise 2.5% to 3.5% of the sample. In its sample, this clone was seen once. What this receptor recognizes is not known. No qualities accompany the bases; no much larger clone lies one base away. Spanning cysteine to phenylalanine, the CDR3 consists of 15 amino acids. This entry keeps only the CDR3 DNA: 45 bases, framed from base 1. The CDR1 and CDR2 encoded by the germline V gene (reference sequence) are MNHEY and SMNVEV. The V end loses 3 bases and the J end loses 1 base, and a stretch of 9 bases separates them.

The donors were included in the validation cohort of some 110 subjects, a group kept apart from the roughly 680-subject first cohort. The V and J segments used are TRBV27 and TRBJ2-2, and the D gene may be TRBD2, 6 bases matching. The source is a man in his late teens or twenties in good health and CMV-seronegative. The sample taken for sequencing was PBMCs. The nucleotides are TGTGCCAGCAGTTTTGCGGGACTGAACACCGGGGAGCTGTTTTTT. This translates into CASSFAGLNTGELFF.